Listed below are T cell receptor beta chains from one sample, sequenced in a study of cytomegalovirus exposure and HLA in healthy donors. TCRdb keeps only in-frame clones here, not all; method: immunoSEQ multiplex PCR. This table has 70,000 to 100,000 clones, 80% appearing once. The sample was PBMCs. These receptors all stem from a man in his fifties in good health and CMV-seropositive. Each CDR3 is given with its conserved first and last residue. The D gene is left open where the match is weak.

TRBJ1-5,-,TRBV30,CAWSVREDQPQHF
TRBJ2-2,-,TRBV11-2,CASSLSPAGELFF
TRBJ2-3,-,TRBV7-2,CASSFGLAPDTQYF
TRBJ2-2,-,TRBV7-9,CASSLYKWQGSTGELFF
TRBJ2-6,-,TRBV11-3,CASSLEPGTGANVLTF
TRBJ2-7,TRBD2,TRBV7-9,CASRKTSGRSYEQYF
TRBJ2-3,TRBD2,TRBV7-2,CASSPPWGGSEADTQYF
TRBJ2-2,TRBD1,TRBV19,CASSLGQNAGELFF
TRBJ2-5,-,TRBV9,CASSSLGETQYF
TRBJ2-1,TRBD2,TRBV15,CATSRPWWEAGINEQFF
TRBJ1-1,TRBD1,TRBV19,CASSAYRGPVSSEAFF
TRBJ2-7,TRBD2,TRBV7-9,CASSLASGLTYEQYF
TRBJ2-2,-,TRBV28,CATTQGNTGELFF
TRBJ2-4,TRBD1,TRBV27,CASSTRTGSISVRSKNSQYF
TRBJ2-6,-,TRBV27,CASSYTSPRNSGANGLTF
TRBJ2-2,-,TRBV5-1,CASSLTGVNTGELFF
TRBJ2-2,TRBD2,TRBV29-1,CSVGAGGYTGELFF
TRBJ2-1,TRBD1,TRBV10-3,CAISEFTGGRDEQFF
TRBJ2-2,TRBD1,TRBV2,CASTPDRGRGGELFF
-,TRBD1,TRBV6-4,CARLQGAFHNSYEQYF
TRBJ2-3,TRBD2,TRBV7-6,CASSLAGGDTQYF
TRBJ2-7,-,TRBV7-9,CSSSTQGYEQYF
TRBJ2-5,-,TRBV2,CASTPGTFQETQYF
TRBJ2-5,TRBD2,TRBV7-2,CASSLSLAGARETQYF
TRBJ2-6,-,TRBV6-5,CAISEGLGANVLTF
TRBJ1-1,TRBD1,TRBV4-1,CASSQEDRIMNTEAFF
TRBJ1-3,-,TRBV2,CASSEYLFDSSSGNTIYF
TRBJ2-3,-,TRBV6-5,CASNKGDGTDTQYF
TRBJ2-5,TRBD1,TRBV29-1,CSVGAGGETQYF
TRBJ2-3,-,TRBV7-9,CASSFQGRTDTQYF
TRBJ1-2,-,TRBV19,CASTLRTANYGYTF
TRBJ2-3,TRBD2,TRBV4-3,CASSLTSGRADTQYF
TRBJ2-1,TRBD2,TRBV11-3,CASRKLALRQFF
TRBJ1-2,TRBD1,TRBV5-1,CASSLYGQANYGYTF
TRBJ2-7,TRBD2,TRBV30,CAPYGGTSGRNHHYEQYF
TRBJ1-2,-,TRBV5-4,CASSEGQYGYTF
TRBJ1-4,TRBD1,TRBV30,CAWRTLTGGSEKLFF
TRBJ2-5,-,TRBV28,CASSLYFGETQYF
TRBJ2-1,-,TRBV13,CASSLSIADPSYNEQFF
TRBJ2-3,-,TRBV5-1,CASRASGSTDTQYF
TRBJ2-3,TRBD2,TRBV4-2,CASSPREGPDTQYF
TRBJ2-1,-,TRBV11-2,CASSLGGGAYNEQFF
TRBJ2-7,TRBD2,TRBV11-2,CASSYRTSGHGYF
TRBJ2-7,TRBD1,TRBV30,CAWSVATGWYYEQYF
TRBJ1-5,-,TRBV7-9,CASSFTGVGPQHF
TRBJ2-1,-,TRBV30,CAWSGQRPLMSYNEQFF
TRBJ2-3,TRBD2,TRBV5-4,CASSPAGGVADTQYF
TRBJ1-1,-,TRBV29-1,CSVGRTEAFF
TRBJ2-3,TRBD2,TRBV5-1,CASSPPRERPDTQYF
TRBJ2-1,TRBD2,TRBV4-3,CASSQDRAGGPNEQFF
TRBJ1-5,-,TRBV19,CASSIGRVNQPQHF
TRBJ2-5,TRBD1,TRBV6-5,CASSYGGQRYQETQYF